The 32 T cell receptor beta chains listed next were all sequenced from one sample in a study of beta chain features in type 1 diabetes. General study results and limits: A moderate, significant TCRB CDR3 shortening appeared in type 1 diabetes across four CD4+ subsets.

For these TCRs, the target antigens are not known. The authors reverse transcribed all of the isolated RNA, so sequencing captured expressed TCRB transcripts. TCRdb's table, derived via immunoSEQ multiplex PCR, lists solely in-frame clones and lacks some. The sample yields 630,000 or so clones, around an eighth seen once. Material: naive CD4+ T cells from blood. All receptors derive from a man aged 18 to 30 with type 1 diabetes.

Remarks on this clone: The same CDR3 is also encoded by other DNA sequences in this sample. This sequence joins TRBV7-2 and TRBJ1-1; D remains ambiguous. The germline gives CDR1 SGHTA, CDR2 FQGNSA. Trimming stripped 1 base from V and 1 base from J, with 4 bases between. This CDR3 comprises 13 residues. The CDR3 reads CASSLGSNTEAFF. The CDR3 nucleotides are TGTGCCAGCAGCTTAGGCTCGAACACTGAAGCTTTCTTT.

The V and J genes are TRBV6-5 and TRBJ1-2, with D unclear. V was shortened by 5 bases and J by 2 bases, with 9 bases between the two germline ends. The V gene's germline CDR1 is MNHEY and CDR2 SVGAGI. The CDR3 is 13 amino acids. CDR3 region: CASSPGGNYGYTF. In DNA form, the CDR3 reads TGTGCCAGCAGTCCTGGAGGAAACTATGGCTACACCTTC.

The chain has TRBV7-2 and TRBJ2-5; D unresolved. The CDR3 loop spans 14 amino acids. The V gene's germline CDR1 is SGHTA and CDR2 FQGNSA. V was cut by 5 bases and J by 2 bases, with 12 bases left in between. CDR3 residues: CASSPGRSQETQYF. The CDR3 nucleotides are TGTGCCAGCAGCCCTGGACGGTCGCAAGAGACCCAGTACTTC.

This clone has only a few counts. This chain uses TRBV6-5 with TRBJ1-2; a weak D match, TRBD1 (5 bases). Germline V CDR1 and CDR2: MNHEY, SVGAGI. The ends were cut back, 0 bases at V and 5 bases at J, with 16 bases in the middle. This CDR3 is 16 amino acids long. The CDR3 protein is CASSYSWDVKGYGYTF. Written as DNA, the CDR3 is TGTGCCAGCAGTTACTCGTGGGACGTCAAGGGGTATGGCTACACCTTC.

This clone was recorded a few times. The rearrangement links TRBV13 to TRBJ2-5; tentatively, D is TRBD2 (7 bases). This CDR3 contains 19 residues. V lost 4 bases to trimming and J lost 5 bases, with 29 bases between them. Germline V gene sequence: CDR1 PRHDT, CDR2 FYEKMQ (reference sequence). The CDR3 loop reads CASSWKPSTSTQGWETQYF. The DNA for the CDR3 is TGTGCCAGCAGCTGGAAACCTTCGACTAGCACACAGGGTTGGGAGACCCAGTACTTC.

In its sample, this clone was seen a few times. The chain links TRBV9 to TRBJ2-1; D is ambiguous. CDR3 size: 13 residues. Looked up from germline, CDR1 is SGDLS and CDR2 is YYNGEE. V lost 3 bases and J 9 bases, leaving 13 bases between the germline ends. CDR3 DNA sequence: TGTGCCAGCAGCGCCGTCAGTTCCGCTGAGCAGTTCTTC. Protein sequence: CASSAVSSAEQFF.

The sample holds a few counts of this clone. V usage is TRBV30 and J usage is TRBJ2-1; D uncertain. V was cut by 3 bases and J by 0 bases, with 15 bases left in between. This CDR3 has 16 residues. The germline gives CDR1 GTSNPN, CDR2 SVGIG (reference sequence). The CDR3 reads CAWSAAKDGSYNEQFF. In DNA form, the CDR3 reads TGTGCCTGGAGCGCTGCTAAGGACGGCTCCTACAATGAGCAGTTCTTC.

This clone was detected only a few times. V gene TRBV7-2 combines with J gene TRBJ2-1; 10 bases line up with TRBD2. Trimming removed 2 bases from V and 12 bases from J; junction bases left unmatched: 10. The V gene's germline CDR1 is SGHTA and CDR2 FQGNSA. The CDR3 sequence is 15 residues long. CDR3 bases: TGTGCCAGCAGCTTATGGTGGACTAGCGGCCAAAGGCAGTTCTTC. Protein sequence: CASSLWWTSGQRQFF.

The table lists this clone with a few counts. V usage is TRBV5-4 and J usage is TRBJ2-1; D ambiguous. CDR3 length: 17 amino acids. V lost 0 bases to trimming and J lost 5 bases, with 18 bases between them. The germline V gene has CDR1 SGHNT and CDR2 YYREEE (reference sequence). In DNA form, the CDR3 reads TGTGCCAGCAGCTTGGCTTCTTTAGGTTTGGGCCACAATGAGCAGTTCTTC. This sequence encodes CASSLASLGLGHNEQFF.

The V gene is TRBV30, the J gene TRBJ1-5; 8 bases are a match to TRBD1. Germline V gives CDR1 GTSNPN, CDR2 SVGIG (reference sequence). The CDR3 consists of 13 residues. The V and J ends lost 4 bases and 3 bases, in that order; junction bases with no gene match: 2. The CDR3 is CAWTTGANQPQHF. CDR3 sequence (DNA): TGTGCCTGGACGACAGGGGCCAATCAGCCCCAGCATTTT.

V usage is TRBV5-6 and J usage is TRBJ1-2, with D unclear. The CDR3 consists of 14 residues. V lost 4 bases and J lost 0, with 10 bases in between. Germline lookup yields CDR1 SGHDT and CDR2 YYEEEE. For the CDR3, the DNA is TGTGCCAGCAGCCCGGAGCCCTCTAACTATGGCTACACCTTC. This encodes CASSPEPSNYGYTF.

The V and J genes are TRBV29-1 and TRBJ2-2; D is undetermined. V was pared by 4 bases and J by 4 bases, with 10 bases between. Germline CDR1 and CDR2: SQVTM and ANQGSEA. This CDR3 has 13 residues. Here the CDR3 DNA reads TGCAGCGTTGTCGACCCCATCACCGGGGAGCTGTTTTTT. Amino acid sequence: CSVVDPITGELFF.

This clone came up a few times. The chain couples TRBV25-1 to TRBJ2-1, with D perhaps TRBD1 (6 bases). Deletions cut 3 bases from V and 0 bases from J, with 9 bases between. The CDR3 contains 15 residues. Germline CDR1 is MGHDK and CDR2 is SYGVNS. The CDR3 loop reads CASSDRGFSYNEQFF. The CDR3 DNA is TGTGCCAGCAGTGACAGGGGTTTCTCCTACAATGAGCAGTTCTTC. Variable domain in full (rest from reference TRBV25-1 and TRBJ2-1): EADIYQTPRYLVIGTGKKITLECSQTMGHDKMYWYQQDPGMELHLIHYSYGVNSTEKGDLSSESTVSRIRTEHFPLTLESARPSHTSQYLCASSDRGFSYNEQFFGPGTRLTVL.

CDR3 amino acids: CASSTGGINQPQHF. The DNA of the CDR3 is TGTGCCAGCAGCACCGGGGGAATCAATCAGCCCCAGCATTTT. The V gene is TRBV2, the J gene TRBJ1-5; D is perhaps TRBD1 (5 bases). The CDR3 is made up of 14 amino acids. V lost 6 bases and J 3 bases, leaving 12 bases between the germline ends. The germline CDR1 and CDR2 sequences are SNHLY and FYNNEI.

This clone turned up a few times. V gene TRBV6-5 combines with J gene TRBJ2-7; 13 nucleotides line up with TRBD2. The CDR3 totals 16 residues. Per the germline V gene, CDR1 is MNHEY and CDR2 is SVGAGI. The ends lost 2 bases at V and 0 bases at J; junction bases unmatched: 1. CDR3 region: CASSYRTSGGSYEQYF. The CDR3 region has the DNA TGTGCCAGCAGTTACCGGACTAGCGGGGGCTCCTACGAGCAGTACTTC.

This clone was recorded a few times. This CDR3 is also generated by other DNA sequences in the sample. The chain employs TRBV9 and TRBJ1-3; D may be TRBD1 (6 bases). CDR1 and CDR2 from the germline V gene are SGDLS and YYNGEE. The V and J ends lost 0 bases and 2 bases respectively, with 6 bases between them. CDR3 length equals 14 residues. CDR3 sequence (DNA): TGTGCCAGCAGCGTAGAGGGGGCTGGAAACACCATATATTTT. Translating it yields CASSVEGAGNTIYF.

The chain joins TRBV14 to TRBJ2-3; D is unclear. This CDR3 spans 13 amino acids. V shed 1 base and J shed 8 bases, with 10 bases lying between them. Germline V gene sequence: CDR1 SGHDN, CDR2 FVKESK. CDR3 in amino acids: CASSQAALGTQYF. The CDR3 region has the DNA TGTGCCAGCAGCCAAGCAGCCTTGGGTACGCAGTATTTT.

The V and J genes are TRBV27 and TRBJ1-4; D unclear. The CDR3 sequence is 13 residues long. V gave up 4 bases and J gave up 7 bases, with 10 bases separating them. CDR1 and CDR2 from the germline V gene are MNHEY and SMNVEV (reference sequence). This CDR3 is CASSSGAGEKLFF. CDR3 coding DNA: TGTGCCAGCAGTTCCGGTGCCGGTGAAAAACTGTTTTTT.

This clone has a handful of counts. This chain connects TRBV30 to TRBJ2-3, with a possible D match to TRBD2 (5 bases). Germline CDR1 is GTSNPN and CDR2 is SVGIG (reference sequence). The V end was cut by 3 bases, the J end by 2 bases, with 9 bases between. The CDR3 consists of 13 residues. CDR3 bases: TGTGCCTGGAGCACAGACTACACAGATACGCAGTATTTT. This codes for CAWSTDYTDTQYF.

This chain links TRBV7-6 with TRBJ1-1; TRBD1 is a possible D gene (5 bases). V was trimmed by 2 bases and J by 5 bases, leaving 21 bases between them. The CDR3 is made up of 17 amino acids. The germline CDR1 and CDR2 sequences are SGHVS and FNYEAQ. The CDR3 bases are TGTGCCAGCAGCTTACTGGGAACCGGACACCCCTGGACTGAAGCTTTCTTT. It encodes CASSLLGTGHPWTEAFF. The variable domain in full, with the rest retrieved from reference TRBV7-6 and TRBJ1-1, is GAGVSQSPRYKVTKRGQDVALRCDPISGHVSLYWYRQALGQGPEFLTYFNYEAQQDKSGLPNDRFSAERPEGSISTLTIQRTEQRDSAMYRCASSLLGTGHPWTEAFFGQGTRLTVV.

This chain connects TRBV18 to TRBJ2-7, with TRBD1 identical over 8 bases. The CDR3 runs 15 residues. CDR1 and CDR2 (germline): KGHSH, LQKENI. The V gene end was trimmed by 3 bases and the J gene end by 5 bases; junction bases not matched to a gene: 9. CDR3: CASSPGQGKKDEQYF. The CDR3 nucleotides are TGTGCCAGCTCACCTGGACAGGGAAAAAAGGACGAGCAGTACTTC. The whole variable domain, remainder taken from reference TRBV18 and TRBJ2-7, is NAGVMQNPRHLVRRRGQEARLRCSPMKGHSHVYWYRQLPEEGLKFMVYLQKENIIDESGMPKERFSAEFPKEGPSILRIQQVVRGDSAAYFCASSPGQGKKDEQYFGPGTRLTVT.

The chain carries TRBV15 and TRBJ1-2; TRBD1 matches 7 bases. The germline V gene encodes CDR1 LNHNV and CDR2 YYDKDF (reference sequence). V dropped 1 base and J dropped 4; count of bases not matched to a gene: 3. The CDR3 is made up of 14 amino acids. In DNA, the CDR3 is TGTGCCACCAGCAGAGTCCGGGACAGCTATGGCTACACCTTC. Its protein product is CATSRVRDSYGYTF.

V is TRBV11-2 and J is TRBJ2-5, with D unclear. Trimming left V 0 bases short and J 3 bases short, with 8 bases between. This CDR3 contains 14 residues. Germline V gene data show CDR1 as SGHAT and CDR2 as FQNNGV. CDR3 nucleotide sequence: TGTGCCAGCAGCTTAGATCAGTCGGAAGAGACCCAGTACTTC. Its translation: CASSLDQSEETQYF.

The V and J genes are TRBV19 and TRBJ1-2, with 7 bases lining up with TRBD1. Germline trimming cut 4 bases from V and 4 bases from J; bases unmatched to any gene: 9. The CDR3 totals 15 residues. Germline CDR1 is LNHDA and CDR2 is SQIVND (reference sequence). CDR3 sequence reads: CASSSQTGIGYGYTF. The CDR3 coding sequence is TGTGCCAGTAGTAGCCAGACAGGGATCGGCTATGGCTACACCTTC.

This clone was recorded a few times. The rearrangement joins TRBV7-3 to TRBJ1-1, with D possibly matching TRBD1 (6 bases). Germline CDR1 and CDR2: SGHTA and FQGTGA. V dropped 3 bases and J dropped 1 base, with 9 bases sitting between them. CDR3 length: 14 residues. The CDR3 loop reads CASSFGQSNTEAFF. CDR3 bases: TGTGCCAGCAGCTTCGGACAGTCGAACACTGAAGCTTTCTTT.

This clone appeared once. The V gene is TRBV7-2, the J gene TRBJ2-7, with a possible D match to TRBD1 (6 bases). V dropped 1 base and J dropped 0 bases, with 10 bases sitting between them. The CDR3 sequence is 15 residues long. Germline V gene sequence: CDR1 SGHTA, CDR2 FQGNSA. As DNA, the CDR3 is TGTGCCAGCAGCTTAGGGTACAGGGTCTCCTACGAGCAGTACTTC. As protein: CASSLGYRVSYEQYF.

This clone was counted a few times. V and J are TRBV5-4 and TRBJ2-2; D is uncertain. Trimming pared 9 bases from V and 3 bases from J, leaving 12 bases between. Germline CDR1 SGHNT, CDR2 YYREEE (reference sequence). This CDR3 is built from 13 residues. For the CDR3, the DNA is TGTGCCAACTCTGACTCTTACACCGGGGAGCTGTTTTTT. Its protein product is CANSDSYTGELFF. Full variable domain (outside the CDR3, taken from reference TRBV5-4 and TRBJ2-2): ETGVTQSPTHLIKTRGQQVTLRCSSQSGHNTVSWYQQALGQGPQFIFQYYREEENGRGNFPPRFSGLQFPNYSSELNVNALELDDSALYLCANSDSYTGELFFGEGSRLTVL.

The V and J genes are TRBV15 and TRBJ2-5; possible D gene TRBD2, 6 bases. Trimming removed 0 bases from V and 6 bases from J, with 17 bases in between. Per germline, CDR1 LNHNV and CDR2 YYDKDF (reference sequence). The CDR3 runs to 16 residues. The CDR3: CATSRDLGQGGKTQYF. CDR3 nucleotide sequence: TGTGCCACCAGCAGAGATCTAGGTCAGGGAGGCAAGACCCAGTACTTC.

CDR3 region: CASGYTGAETQYF. Written as DNA, the CDR3 is TGTGCCAGCGGGTATACGGGGGCAGAGACCCAGTACTTC. The gene calls are TRBV6-5 and TRBJ2-5, with D possibly called TRBD1 or TRBD2 (6 bases each). V shed 8 bases and J shed 4 bases, with 14 bases lying between them. Germline V CDR1 and CDR2: MNHEY, SVGAGI. There are 13 residues in the CDR3.

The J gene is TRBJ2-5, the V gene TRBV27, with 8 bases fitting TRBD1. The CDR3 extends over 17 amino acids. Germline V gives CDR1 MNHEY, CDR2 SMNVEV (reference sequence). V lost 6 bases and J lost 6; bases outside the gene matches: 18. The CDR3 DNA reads TGTGCCAGCAGCCCCAGGGGGCGGTCAGATCGGGGGCAGACCCAGTACTTC. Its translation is CASSPRGRSDRGQTQYF.

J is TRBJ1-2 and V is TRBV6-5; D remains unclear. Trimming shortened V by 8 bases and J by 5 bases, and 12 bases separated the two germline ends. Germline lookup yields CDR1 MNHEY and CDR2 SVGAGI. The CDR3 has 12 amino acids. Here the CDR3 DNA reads TGTGCCAGCGGTCGGGCGATGTATGGCTACACCTTC. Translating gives CASGRAMYGYTF.

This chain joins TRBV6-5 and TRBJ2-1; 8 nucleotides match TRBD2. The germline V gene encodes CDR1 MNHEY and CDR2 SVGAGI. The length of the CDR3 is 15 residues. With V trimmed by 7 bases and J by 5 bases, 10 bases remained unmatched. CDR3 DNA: TGTGCCAGCACCCAAAGCGGGAGTGGCGACAATGAGCAGTTCTTC. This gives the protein CASTQSGSGDNEQFF.